These 25 T cell receptor beta chains share one sample of origin, sequenced in a study of Ad26.COV2.S vaccination and SARS-CoV-2 variants. The treatment: 19 received Ad26.COV2.S at low or high dose, single or two shots; five or six received placebo; per-sample allocation not given. Repertoires come from day 63 after the first vaccine or placebo injection. TCRdb's copy holds only in-frame clones and misses some; the assay was immunoSEQ multiplex PCR. In the table there are 300,000 to 350,000 clones, roughly 88% of which are singletons. This material consisted of peripheral blood, taken in a trial of Ad26.COV2.S vaccine versus placebo. The receptors were sampled from a person aged 18 to 65 who received the Ad26.COV2.S COVID-19 vaccine or a placebo.

This clone came up once. The chain couples TRBV4-3 to TRBJ2-1; 13 bases map to TRBD2. Germline CDR1 and CDR2: LGHNA and YSLEER. The CDR3 is 19 amino acids. V lost 1 base, J lost 6 bases, and 12 bases stayed unmatched. CDR3 nucleotides: TGCGCCAGCAGCCAAGGAAGGGGACTAGCGGGATCGGGGGGCAATGAGCAGTTCTTC. It codes for CASSQGRGLAGSGGNEQFF.

The J gene is TRBJ2-1, the V gene TRBV29-1, with unresolved D. V lost 7 bases and J 7 bases, leaving 20 bases between the germline ends. Germline V gives CDR1 SQVTM, CDR2 ANQGSEA. The CDR3 is 14 residues long. The CDR3, as DNA: TGCAGCGGTGCTGGTAGGAACTTTAGGAATGAGCAGTTCTTC. It specifies CSGAGRNFRNEQFF.

This chain joins TRBV7-2 and TRBJ2-5; 7 bases are shared with TRBD2. J lost 9 bases, V lost 4 bases, and 11 bases had no gene match. Germline V gene sequence: CDR1 SGHTA, CDR2 FQGNSA. The CDR3 spans 14 residues. The chain's CDR3 is CASSSEAGRLAQYF. CDR3 coding DNA: TGTGCCAGCAGCTCAGAAGCGGGACGATTGGCCCAGTACTTC.

The chain links TRBV7-6 to TRBJ2-1; perhaps TRBD2 as D (6 bases). V shed 1 base and J shed 8 bases, with 15 bases lying between them. The CDR3 totals 15 residues. Germline V gives CDR1 SGHVS, CDR2 FNYEAQ. The CDR3 DNA reads TGTGCCAGCAGCTTAGGGGAGGCCACGGGGGATGAGCAGTTCTTC. Its translation: CASSLGEATGDEQFF. Full variable domain (outside the CDR3, taken from reference TRBV7-6 and TRBJ2-1): GAGVSQSPRYKVTKRGQDVALRCDPISGHVSLYWYRQALGQGPEFLTYFNYEAQQDKSGLPNDRFSAERPEGSISTLTIQRTEQRDSAMYRCASSLGEATGDEQFFGPGTRLTVL.

The chain employs TRBV7-2 and TRBJ1-1; D is ambiguous. Looked up from germline, CDR1 is SGHTA and CDR2 is FQGNSA. The CDR3 is 15 amino acids. Deletions cut 1 base from V and 0 bases from J, with 9 bases between. CDR3 residues: CASSLVLALNTEAFF. For the CDR3, the DNA is TGTGCCAGCAGCTTAGTGCTCGCCTTGAACACTGAAGCTTTCTTT.

The chain is built from TRBV18 and TRBJ1-2; TRBD1 is a possible D gene (5 bases). Germline values: CDR1 KGHSH, CDR2 LQKENI. V lost 3 bases, J lost 4 bases, and 12 bases lay in between. The CDR3 sequence is 14 residues long. This CDR3 is CASSPPGLVYGYTF. The CDR3 DNA is TGTGCCAGCTCACCCCCAGGGCTCGTCTATGGCTACACCTTC.

This clone came up once. This sample also contains other DNA sequences that code for the same CDR3. The V call is TRBV3-1 (or the pseudogene TRBV3-2), the J call TRBJ2-1; no firm D call. The CDR3 contains 12 residues. The germline V gene encodes CDR1 LGHDT and CDR2 YNNKEL (reference sequence). Trimming left V 2 bases short and J 1 base short, with 0 bases between. CDR3 coding DNA: TGTGCCAGCAGCCAATCCTACAATGAGCAGTTCTTC. It yields the protein CASSQSYNEQFF.

This clone showed up just once. The rearrangement links TRBV18 to TRBJ2-2; D is undetermined. The germline V gene encodes CDR1 KGHSH and CDR2 LQKENI. This CDR3 has 17 amino acids. Trimming pared 2 bases from V and 0 bases from J, leaving 13 bases between. The CDR3 loop is CASSPRQSSPNTGELFF. CDR3 in DNA: TGTGCCAGCTCACCAAGGCAATCAAGCCCGAACACCGGGGAGCTGTTTTTT.

This chain connects TRBV12-5 to TRBJ1-5, with 7 bases aligning to TRBD1. Germline V gene data show CDR1 as LGHNT and CDR2 as FRNRAP. Trimming at V came to 8 bases and at J to 0 bases, leaving 10 bases not matched to a gene. This CDR3 region has 16 residues. CDR3 DNA sequence: TGTGCTAGTCCGTTGGCAGGGGGATATAGCAATCAGCCCCAGCATTTT. Protein product: CASPLAGGYSNQPQHF.

The chain joins TRBV29-1 to TRBJ1-5; D not certain. V gave up 2 bases and J gave up 1 base, with 9 bases separating them. Germline values: CDR1 SQVTM, CDR2 ANQGSEA. The CDR3 spans 14 residues. CDR3 in amino acids: CSVEWVGSNQPQHF. The CDR3 nucleotides are TGCAGCGTTGAATGGGTGGGCAGCAATCAGCCCCAGCATTTT.

The V call is TRBV3-1 (or the pseudogene TRBV3-2), the J call TRBJ2-4; tentatively, D is TRBD2 (5 bases). CDR1 and CDR2 (germline): LGHDT, YNNKEL (reference sequence). This CDR3 is built from 14 residues. V was shortened by 2 bases and J by 7 bases, with 12 bases between the two germline ends. The CDR3 nucleotides are TGTGCCAGCAGCCAAAATGCCGGGGTGAACATTCAGTACTTC. The encoded protein is CASSQNAGVNIQYF.

The rearrangement joins TRBV2 to TRBJ2-1; D uncertain. Trimming took 8 bases from V and 9 from J, leaving 20 bases between them. Germline V CDR1 and CDR2: SNHLY, FYNNEI. The CDR3 runs 14 residues. DNA of the CDR3: TGTGCCAGCTACCGGAGTGGTCCAACCGGTGAGCAGTTCTTC. Encoded protein: CASYRSGPTGEQFF.

The chain carries TRBV2 and TRBJ1-6; 7 nucleotides line up with TRBD1. J was trimmed by 10 bases and V by 6 bases; bases with no gene match: 9. The CDR3 has 14 amino acids. The germline V gene encodes CDR1 SNHLY and CDR2 FYNNEI. The DNA for the CDR3 is TGTGCCAGCAGGCCCGGGACAGTAGGATCACCCCTCCACTTT. Translation gives CASRPGTVGSPLHF.

The chain links TRBV7-2 to TRBJ2-5; a possible D gene is TRBD1 (5 bases). Germline V gene data show CDR1 as SGHTA and CDR2 as FQGNSA. V lost 4 bases, J lost 4 bases, and 13 bases lay in between. The CDR3 is 14 residues long. DNA of the CDR3: TGTGCCAGCAGCTCGTTTAATGGGGCAGAGACCCAGTACTTC. Translation gives CASSSFNGAETQYF.

V gene TRBV5-1 combines with J gene TRBJ1-1; D call uncertain. The CDR3 spans 12 residues. Trimming shortened V by 2 bases and J by 5 bases, and 7 bases separated the two germline ends. The V gene's germline CDR1 is SGHRS and CDR2 YFSETQ. The CDR3 sequence: CASSFGGTEAFF. In DNA form, the CDR3 reads TGCGCCAGCAGCTTTGGAGGTACTGAAGCTTTCTTT.

The chain is built from TRBV29-1 and TRBJ1-1; no clear D. The CDR3 totals 13 residues. CDR1 and CDR2 from the germline V gene are SQVTM and ANQGSEA. Deletions cut 6 bases from V and 0 bases from J, with 11 bases between. DNA of the CDR3: TGCAGCGTCAGAGGGCAGATGAACACTGAAGCTTTCTTT. This translates into CSVRGQMNTEAFF.

This clone has a count of ten or more. V is TRBV25-1 and J is TRBJ2-1; D is ambiguous. Germline assignment: CDR1 MGHDK and CDR2 SYGVNS. CDR3 size: 18 residues. V lost 5 bases and J 0 bases, leaving 20 bases between the germline ends. The chain's CDR3 is CASSTKGPGRSSYNEQFF. The DNA of the CDR3 is TGTGCCAGCAGTACCAAGGGTCCGGGCAGGAGCTCCTACAATGAGCAGTTCTTC.

The rearrangement links TRBV4-3 to TRBJ1-4; the match to TRBD1 covers 8 bases. The CDR3 runs 15 residues. Germline lookup yields CDR1 LGHNA and CDR2 YSLEER. V shed 3 bases and J 6 bases; nucleotides not matched to a gene: 6. Here the CDR3 DNA reads TGCGCCAGCAGCCAGACCACAGGGGGGGATGAAAAACTGTTTTTT. This codes for CASSQTTGGDEKLFF.

The CDR3: CASSLSHLSGNTIYF. DNA for the CDR3: TGTGCCAGCAGCCTATCTCACCTCTCTGGAAACACCATATATTTT. The gene calls are TRBV7-2 and TRBJ1-3; D gene ambiguous. The CDR3 spans 15 residues. The germline V and J ends were trimmed by 5 bases and 0 bases, with 11 bases remaining between them. Germline V gene data show CDR1 as SGHTA and CDR2 as FQGNSA.

This clone was seen a single time. The V call is TRBV19, the J call TRBJ2-2, with a possible D match to TRBD2 (7 bases). The CDR3 loop spans 19 amino acids. Germline-derived CDR1 and CDR2 are LNHDA and SQIVND (reference sequence). The V end lost 3 bases, the J end lost 0 bases, and 20 bases lay between the germline ends. In nucleotides, the CDR3 is TGTGCCAGTAGTATCGGCCGGGGGAGGGGGTCCGCGAACACCGGGGAGCTGTTTTTT. It encodes CASSIGRGRGSANTGELFF. Filled out from reference TRBV19 and TRBJ2-2, the complete variable domain reads DGGITQSPKYLFRKEGQNVTLSCEQNLNHDAMYWYRQDPGQGLRLIYYSQIVNDFQKGDIAEGYSVSREKKESFPLTVTSAQKNPTAFYLCASSIGRGRGSANTGELFFGEGSRLTVL.

The chain links TRBV5-5 to TRBJ1-2; the D gene is possibly TRBD1 (5 bases). The length of the CDR3 is 13 residues. The V gene lost 7 bases and the J gene lost 6 bases, with 16 bases spanning the gap. In germline, CDR1 is SGHKS, CDR2 YYEKEE (reference sequence). The CDR3 nucleotides are TGTGCCAGCGGAGCTCAGGGAACCCATGGCTACACCTTC. Translated, it gives CASGAQGTHGYTF.

The rearrangement uses TRBV5-4 and TRBJ2-1; TRBD2 might be the D (6 bases). V was shortened by 6 bases and J by 5 bases, with 21 bases between the two germline ends. Germline V lookup: CDR1 SGHNT, CDR2 YYREEE (reference sequence). The CDR3 is 16 amino acids. The CDR3 is CASTVDPGLPHNEQFF. CDR3 sequence (DNA): TGTGCCAGCACCGTCGACCCGGGACTCCCACACAATGAGCAGTTCTTC.

This chain links TRBV28 with TRBJ2-6, with D unresolved. The CDR3 is 11 amino acids. Trimming cost V 7 bases and J 2 bases, with 0 bases left between them. Germline-derived CDR1 and CDR2 are MDHEN and SYDVKM. Here the CDR3 reads CASTGANVLTF. As DNA, the CDR3 is TGTGCCAGCACTGGGGCCAACGTCCTGACTTTC.

This chain links TRBV28 with TRBJ1-4, with D tentatively TRBD1 (6 bases). The CDR3 runs 13 residues. From germline, CDR1 is MDHEN and CDR2 SYDVKM. V was shortened by 2 bases and J by 7 bases, with 8 bases between the two germline ends. DNA for the CDR3: TGTGCCAGCAGTTTAGGGGGCACTGAAAAACTGTTTTTT. As protein: CASSLGGTEKLFF. The entire variable domain, with the rest obtained from reference TRBV28 and TRBJ1-4, is as follows: DVKVTQSSRYLVKRTGEKVFLECVQDMDHENMFWYRQDPGLGLRLIYFSYDVKMKEKGDIPEGYSVSREKKERFSLILESASTNQTSMYLCASSLGGTEKLFFGSGTQLSVL.

The CDR3 here is CASSLAIGTGTTEAFF. CDR3 DNA: TGTGCCAGCAGCTTAGCGATAGGGACAGGGACCACTGAAGCTTTCTTT. The rearrangement links TRBV7-9 to TRBJ1-1, with 9 bases identical to TRBD1. The germline CDR1 and CDR2 sequences are SEHNR and FQNEAQ (reference sequence). Trimming cost V 0 bases and J 4 bases; bases outside gene matches: 6. CDR3 length: 16 amino acids.